A selection of T cell receptor beta chains follows, all from one sample in a study of radiotherapy plus CTLA-4 blockade in lung cancer. The assay was immunoSEQ multiplex PCR, and TCRdb's table has in-frame clones only and misses some. The data contain 70,000 to 95,000 clones, about four fifths of them singletons. The specimen was peripheral blood, collected from a patient treated with radiotherapy plus ipilimumab. Source of these receptors: a human donor with non-small cell lung cancer that progressed on radiotherapy plus ipilimumab. Both conserved end residues are part of each CDR3. A D gene is named only where the DNA matches it firmly. Only some rows state a clone size, as once, few, many or a class for expanded clones.

cdr3_length d_call j_call v_call clone_size cdr3_aa cdr3_nt
15 TRBD2 TRBJ2-2 TRBV19 NA CASSISGRTTGELFF TGTGCCAGTAGTATTAGCGGGAGGACCACCGGGGAGCTGTTTTTT
15 NA TRBJ1-4 TRBV5-1 NA CASSPLGRERGKLFF TGCGCCAGCAGTCCTCTGGGGAGAGAGAGAGGAAAACTGTTTTTT
11 NA TRBJ2-7 TRBV11-3 few CASSGTGKQYF TGTGCCAGCAGCGGAACAGGAAAGCAGTACTTC
15 TRBD1 TRBJ2-7 TRBV6-6 few CASSLPGQGKNEQYF TGTGCCAGCAGTTTGCCGGGACAGGGTAAGAACGAGCAGTACTTC
16 NA TRBJ2-1 TRBV13 NA CASSLFGRGTPAEQFF TGTGCCAGCAGCTTATTCGGACGGGGGACGCCCGCTGAGCAGTTCTTC
14 NA TRBJ2-3 TRBV5-1 NA CASRRDTVIDTQYF TGCGCCAGCAGGAGGGACACGGTAATAGATACGCAGTATTTT
16 NA TRBJ2-3 TRBV28 NA CASSSPQAGFPDTQYF TGTGCCAGCAGTTCCCCTCAAGCGGGTTTCCCAGATACGCAGTATTTT
13 NA TRBJ1-1 TRBV18 NA CASSPGGNTEAFF TGTGCCAGCTCACCGGGGGGGAACACTGAAGCTTTCTTT
17 NA TRBJ2-2 TRBV5-1 NA CASRPVVQGRSPGELFF TGCGCCAGCAGGCCGGTGGTCCAGGGGAGGTCACCCGGGGAGCTGTTTTTT
14 NA TRBJ1-2 TRBV2 NA CASSERQANYGYTF TGTGCCAGCAGTGAAAGGCAGGCAAACTATGGCTACACCTTC
11 NA TRBJ1-1 TRBV6-5 NA CASSYRAEAFF TGTGCCAGCAGTTACAGGGCTGAAGCTTTCTTT
15 TRBD1 TRBJ1-1 TRBV19 NA CASSVRGQRNTEAFF TGTGCCAGTAGTGTCCGGGGACAGAGGAACACTGAAGCTTTCTTT
13 NA TRBJ1-1 TRBV15 NA CATSRDPHTEAFF TGTGCCACCAGCAGAGATCCCCACACTGAAGCTTTCTTT
16 TRBD2 TRBJ2-7 TRBV5-4 NA CASSAWAGGLNHEQYF TGTGCCAGCAGCGCTTGGGCGGGAGGCCTCAACCACGAGCAGTACTTC
14 NA TRBJ1-1 TRBV6-6 NA CASFDSAMNTEAFF TGTGCCAGCTTCGACAGCGCCATGAACACTGAAGCTTTCTTT
15 NA TRBJ1-2 TRBV5-1 NA CASSLGAGANYGYTF TGCGCCAGCAGCTTGGGGGCAGGGGCCAACTATGGCTACACCTTC
13 NA TRBJ1-3 TRBV5-1 NA CASSFGSGNTIYF TGCGCCAGCAGCTTCGGATCTGGAAACACCATATATTTT
18 TRBD2 TRBJ2-3 TRBV5-4 NA CASSPRRSGSVWTDTQYF TGTGCCAGCAGCCCCCGTAGAAGCGGGAGTGTATGGACAGATACGCAGTATTTT